This TCR beta chain was sequenced for a study of T cell responses to AZD1222 COVID-19 vaccine. Clones were read by immunoSEQ multiplex PCR, and TCRdb kept only the in-frame ones, dropping some. This table holds 190,000 or so clones, approximately 93% found once. The sample was peripheral blood, taken 28 days after the second AZD1222 dose. This receptor was identified in an adult who received the AZD1222 COVID-19 vaccine.

The CDR3 region is CASSLGTGMDYEQYF. In DNA, the CDR3 is TGTGCCAGCAGCCTTGGGACAGGGATGGACTACGAGCAGTACTTC. The rearrangement joins TRBV6-6 to TRBJ2-7; TRBD1 matches 9 bases. The CDR3 is made up of 15 amino acids. Trimming cost V 6 bases and J 3 bases; bases outside gene matches: 9. Germline CDR1 and CDR2: MNHNY and SVGAGI (reference sequence).